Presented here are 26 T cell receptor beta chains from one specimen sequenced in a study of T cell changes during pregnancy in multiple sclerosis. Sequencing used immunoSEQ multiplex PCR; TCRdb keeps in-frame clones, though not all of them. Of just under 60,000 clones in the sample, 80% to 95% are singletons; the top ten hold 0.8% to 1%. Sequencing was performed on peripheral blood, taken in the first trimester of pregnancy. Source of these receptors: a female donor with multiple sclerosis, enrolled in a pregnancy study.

The CDR3: CASSQEGTGSYQPQHF. The CDR3 DNA is TGTGCCAGCAGCCAAGAAGGGACAGGTTCCTATCAGCCCCAGCATTTT. The chain joins TRBV4-2 to TRBJ1-5; the match to TRBD1 covers 8 bases. Germline CDR1 LGHNA, CDR2 YNFKEQ. The CDR3 is 16 amino acids. V was pared by 0 bases and J by 5 bases, with 6 bases of the junction left unmatched.

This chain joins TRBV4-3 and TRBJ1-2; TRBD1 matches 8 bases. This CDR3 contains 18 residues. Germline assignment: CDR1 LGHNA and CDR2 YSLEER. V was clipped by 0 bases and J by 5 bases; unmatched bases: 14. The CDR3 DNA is TGCGCCAGCAGCCAAGATCTTAAGGCGGCAGGGGGCGGGTATGGCTACACCTTC. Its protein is CASSQDLKAAGGGYGYTF.

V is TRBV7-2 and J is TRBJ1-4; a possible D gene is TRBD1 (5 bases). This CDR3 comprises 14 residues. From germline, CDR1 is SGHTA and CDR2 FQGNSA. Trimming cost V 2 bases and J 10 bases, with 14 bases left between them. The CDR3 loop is CASSLRQGVLKLFF. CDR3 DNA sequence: TGTGCCAGCAGCTTACGGCAGGGCGTTCTAAAACTGTTTTTT. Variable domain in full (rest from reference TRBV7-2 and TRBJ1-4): GAGVSQSPSNKVTEKGKDVELRCDPISGHTALYWYRQSLGQGLEFLIYFQGNSAPDKSGLPSDRFSAERTGGSVSTLTIQRTQQEDSAVYLCASSLRQGVLKLFFGSGTQLSVL.

The DNA for the CDR3 is TGTGCCAGCAGCTTGGGACTAGCCGAGGAGACCCAGTACTTC. This gives the protein CASSLGLAEETQYF. The rearrangement uses TRBV7-2 and TRBJ2-5; 9 bases line up with TRBD2. V lost 3 bases to trimming and J lost 5 bases; unmatched junction nucleotides: 4. The CDR3 runs to 14 residues. Germline CDR1 and CDR2: SGHTA and FQGNSA.

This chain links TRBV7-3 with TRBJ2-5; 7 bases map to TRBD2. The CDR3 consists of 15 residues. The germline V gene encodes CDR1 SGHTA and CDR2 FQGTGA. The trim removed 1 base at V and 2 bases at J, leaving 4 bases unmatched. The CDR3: CASSLMGGIQETQYF. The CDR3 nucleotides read TGTGCCAGCAGCTTAATGGGGGGGATACAAGAGACCCAGTACTTC.

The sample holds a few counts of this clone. This CDR3 is CASSSRQGTEAFF. CDR3 DNA: TGCGCCAGCAGCTCCCGACAGGGGACCGAAGCTTTCTTT. V usage is TRBV4-3 and J usage is TRBJ1-1; 8 bases agree with TRBD1. The junction had 7 bases not matched to a gene; V was cut back by 5 bases and J by 8 bases. The germline gives CDR1 LGHNA, CDR2 YSLEER. This CDR3 is built from 13 residues.

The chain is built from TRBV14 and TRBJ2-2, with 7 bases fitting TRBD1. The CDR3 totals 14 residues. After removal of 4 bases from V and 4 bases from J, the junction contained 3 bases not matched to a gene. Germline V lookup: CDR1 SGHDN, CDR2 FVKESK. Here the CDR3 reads CASSLQGVTGELFF. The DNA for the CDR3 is TGTGCCAGCAGCCTCCAGGGGGTCACCGGGGAGCTGTTTTTT.

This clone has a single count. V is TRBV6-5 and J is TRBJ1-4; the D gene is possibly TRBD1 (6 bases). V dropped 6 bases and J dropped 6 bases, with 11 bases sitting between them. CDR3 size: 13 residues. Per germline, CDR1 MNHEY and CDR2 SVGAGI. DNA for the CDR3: TGTGCCAGCAGGAGGGGGAGGGATGAAAAACTGTTTTTT. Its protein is CASRRGRDEKLFF.

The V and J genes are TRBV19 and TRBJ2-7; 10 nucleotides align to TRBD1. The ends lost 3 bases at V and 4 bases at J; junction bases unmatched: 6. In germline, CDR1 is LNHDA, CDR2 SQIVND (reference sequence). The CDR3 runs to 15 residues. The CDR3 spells CASSISGTGEYEQYF. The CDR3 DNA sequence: TGTGCCAGTAGTATTTCCGGGACAGGGGAATACGAGCAGTACTTC.

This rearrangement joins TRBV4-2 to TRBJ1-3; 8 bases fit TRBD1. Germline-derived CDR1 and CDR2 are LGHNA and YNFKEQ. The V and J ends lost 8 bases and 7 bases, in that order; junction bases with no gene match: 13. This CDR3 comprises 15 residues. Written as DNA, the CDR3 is TGTGCCAGCGGAATCGGACAGGGTGGGGTGAACACCATATATTTT. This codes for CASGIGQGGVNTIYF.

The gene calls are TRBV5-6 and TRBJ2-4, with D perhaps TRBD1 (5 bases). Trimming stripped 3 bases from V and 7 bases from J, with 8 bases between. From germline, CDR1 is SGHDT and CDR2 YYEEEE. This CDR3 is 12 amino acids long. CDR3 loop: CASSWGSNIQYF. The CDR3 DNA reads TGTGCCAGCAGCTGGGGCTCGAACATTCAGTACTTC.

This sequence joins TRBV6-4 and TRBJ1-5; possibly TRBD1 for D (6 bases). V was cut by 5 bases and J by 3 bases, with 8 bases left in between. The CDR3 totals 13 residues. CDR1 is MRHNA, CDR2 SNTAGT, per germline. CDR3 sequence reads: CASSRQANQPQHF. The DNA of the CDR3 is TGTGCCAGCAGTCGACAGGCCAATCAGCCCCAGCATTTT.

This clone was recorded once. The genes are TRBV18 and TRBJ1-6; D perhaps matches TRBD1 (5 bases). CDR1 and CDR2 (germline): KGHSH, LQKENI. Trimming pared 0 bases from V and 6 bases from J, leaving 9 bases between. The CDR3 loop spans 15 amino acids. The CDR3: CASSPPRGSNSPLHF. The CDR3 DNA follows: TGTGCCAGCTCACCACCAAGGGGAAGTAATTCACCCCTCCACTTT.

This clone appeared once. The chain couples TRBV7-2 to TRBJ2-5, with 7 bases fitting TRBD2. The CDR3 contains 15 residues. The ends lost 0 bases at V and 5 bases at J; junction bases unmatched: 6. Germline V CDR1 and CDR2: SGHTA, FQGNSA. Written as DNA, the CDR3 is TGTGCCAGCAGCTTAGCCAGCGGGGTTGGGGAGACCCAGTACTTC. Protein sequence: CASSLASGVGETQYF. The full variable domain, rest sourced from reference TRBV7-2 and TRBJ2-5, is GAGVSQSPSNKVTEKGKDVELRCDPISGHTALYWYRQSLGQGLEFLIYFQGNSAPDKSGLPSDRFSAERTGGSVSTLTIQRTQQEDSAVYLCASSLASGVGETQYFGPGTRLLVL.

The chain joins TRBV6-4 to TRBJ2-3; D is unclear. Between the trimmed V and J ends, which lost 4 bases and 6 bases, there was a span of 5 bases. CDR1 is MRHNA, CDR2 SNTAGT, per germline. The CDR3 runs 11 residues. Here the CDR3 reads CASSGRDTQYF. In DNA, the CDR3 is TGTGCCAGCAGTGGGCGGGATACGCAGTATTTT.

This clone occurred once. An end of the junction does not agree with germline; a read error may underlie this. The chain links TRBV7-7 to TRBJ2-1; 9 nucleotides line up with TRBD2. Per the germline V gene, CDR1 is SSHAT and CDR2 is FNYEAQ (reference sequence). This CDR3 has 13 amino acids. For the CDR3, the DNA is TGTGCTAGCAGCTTAGTAGCGGGGGTTGATCAGTTCTTC. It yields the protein CASSLVAGVDQFF.

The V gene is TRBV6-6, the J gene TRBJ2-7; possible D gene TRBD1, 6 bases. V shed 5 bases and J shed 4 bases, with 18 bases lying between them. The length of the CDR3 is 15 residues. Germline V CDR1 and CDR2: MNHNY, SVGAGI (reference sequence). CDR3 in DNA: TGTGCCAGCAGTCCCCTGAGGGGGACGGGTTACGAGCAGTACTTC. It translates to CASSPLRGTGYEQYF.

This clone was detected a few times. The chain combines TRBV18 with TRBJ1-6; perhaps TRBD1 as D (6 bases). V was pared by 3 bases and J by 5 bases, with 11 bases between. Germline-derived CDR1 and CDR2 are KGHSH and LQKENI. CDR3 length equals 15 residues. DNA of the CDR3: TGTGCCAGCTCACCCCGACAGGTTGATAATTCACCCCTCCACTTT. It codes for CASSPRQVDNSPLHF.

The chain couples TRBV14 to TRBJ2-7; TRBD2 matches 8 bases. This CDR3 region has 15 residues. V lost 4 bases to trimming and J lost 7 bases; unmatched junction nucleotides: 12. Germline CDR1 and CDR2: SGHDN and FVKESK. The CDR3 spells CASSPRGGMRGEQYF. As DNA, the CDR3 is TGTGCCAGCAGCCCCCGGGGGGGGATGAGGGGAGAGCAGTACTTC.

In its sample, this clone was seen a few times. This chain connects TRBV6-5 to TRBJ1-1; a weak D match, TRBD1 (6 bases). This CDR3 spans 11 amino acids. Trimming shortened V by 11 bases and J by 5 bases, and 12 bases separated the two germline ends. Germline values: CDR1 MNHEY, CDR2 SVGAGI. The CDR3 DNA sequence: TGTGCCTCAGGTCAGGGGACTGAAGCTTTCTTT. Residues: CASGQGTEAFF.

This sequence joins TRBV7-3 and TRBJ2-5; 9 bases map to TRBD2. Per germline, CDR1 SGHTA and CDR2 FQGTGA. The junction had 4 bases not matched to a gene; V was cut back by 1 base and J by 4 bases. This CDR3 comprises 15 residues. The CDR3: CASSLRRGGLETQYF. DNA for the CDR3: TGTGCCAGCAGCTTAAGGCGGGGGGGATTAGAGACCCAGTACTTC.

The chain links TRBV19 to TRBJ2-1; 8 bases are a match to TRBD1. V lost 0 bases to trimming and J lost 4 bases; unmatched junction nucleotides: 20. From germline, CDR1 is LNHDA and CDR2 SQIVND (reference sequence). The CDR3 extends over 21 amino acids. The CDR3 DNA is TGTGCCAGTAGTATAGAACACTCGGGACAGGCTTCCCCCCGGAGGTACAATGAGCAGTTCTTC. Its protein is CASSIEHSGQASPRRYNEQFF.

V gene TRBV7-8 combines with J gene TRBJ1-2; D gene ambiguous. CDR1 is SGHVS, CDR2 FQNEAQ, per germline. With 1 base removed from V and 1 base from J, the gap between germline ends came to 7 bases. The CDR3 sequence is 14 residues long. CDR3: CASSLVQSNYGYTF. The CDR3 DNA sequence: TGTGCCAGCAGCTTAGTACAGAGTAACTATGGCTACACCTTC.

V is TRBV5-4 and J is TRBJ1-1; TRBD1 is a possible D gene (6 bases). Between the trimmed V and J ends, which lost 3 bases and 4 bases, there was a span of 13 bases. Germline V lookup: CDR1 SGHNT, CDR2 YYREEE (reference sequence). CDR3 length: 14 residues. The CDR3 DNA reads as TGTGCCAGCAGCTGGTCCTCCAGGGGCACTGAAGCTTTCTTT. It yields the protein CASSWSSRGTEAFF.

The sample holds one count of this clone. CDR3 loop: CASRPGQGASYEQYF. The CDR3 DNA reads as TGTGCCAGCAGACCGGGACAGGGGGCCTCCTACGAGCAGTACTTC. V usage is TRBV2 and J usage is TRBJ2-7, with 12 bases identical to TRBD1. The germline V gene encodes CDR1 SNHLY and CDR2 FYNNEI. V lost 6 bases to trimming and J lost 0 bases; unmatched junction nucleotides: 3. The CDR3 runs 15 residues. The full variable domain, completed using reference TRBV2 and TRBJ2-7, is EPEVTQTPSHQVTQMGQEVILRCVPISNHLYFYWYRQILGQKVEFLVSFYNNEISEKSEIFDDQFSVERPDGSNFTLKIRSTKLEDSAMYFCASRPGQGASYEQYFGPGTRLTVT.

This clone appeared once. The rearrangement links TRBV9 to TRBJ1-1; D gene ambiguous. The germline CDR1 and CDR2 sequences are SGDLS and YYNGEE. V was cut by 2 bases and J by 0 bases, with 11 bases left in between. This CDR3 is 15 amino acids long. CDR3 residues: CASSVELELNTEAFF. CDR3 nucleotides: TGTGCCAGCAGCGTGGAGTTAGAGTTGAACACTGAAGCTTTCTTT.